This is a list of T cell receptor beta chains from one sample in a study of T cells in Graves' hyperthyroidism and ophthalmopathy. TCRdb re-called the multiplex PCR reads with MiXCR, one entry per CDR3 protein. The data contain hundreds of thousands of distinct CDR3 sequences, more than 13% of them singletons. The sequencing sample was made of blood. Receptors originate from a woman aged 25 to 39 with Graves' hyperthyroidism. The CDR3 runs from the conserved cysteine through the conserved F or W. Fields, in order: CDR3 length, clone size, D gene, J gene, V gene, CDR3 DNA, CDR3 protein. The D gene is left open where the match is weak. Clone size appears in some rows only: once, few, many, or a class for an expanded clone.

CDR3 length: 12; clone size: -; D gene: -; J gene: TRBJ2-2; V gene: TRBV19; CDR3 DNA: TGTGCCAGTAGTTTCTTAGTCGGGGAGCTGTTTTTT; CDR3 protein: CASSFLVGELFF
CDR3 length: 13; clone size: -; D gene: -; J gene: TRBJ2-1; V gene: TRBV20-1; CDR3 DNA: TGCAGTGCAGTACTAGCTACCTACAATGAGCAGTTCTTC; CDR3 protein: CSAVLATYNEQFF
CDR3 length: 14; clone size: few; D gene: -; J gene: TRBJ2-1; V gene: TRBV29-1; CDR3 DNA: TGCAGCGTTGAGGGGTTCAGCTCCTACAATGAGCAGTTCTTC; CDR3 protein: CSVEGFSSYNEQFF
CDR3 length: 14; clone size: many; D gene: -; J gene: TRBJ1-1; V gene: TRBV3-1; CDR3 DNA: TGTGCCAGCAGCCAAGAGGGCCTGTACACTGAAGCTTTCTTT; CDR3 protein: CASSQEGLYTEAFF
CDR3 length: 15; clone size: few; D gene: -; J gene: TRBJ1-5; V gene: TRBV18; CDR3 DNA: TGTGCCAGCCGAACAGGGTCTGCGGGCAATCAGCCCCAGCATTTT; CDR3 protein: CASRTGSAGNQPQHF
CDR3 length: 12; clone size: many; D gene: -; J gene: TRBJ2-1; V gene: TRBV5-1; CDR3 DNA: TGCGCCAGCAGCTTGCAAACGAATGAGCAGTTCTTC; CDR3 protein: CASSLQTNEQFF
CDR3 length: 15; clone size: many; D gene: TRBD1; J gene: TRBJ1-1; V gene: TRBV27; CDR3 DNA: TGTGCCAGCAGTTCGACAGGGGTAATGAACACTGAAGCTTTCTTT; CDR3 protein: CASSSTGVMNTEAFF
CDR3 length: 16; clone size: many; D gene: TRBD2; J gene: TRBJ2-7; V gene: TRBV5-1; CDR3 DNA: TGCGCCAGCAGCCGGGGCGCTAGCGGGAGGTCCTACGAGCAGTACTTC; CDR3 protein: CASSRGASGRSYEQYF
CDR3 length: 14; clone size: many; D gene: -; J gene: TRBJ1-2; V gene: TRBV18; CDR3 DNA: TGTGCCAGCTCACCAAGGGAGTTTAACTATGGCTACACCTTC; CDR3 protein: CASSPREFNYGYTF
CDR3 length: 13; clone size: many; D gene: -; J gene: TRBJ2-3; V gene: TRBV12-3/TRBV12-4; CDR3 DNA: TGTGCCAGCAGTACAGGGTACACAGATACGCAGTATTTT; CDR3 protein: CASSTGYTDTQYF
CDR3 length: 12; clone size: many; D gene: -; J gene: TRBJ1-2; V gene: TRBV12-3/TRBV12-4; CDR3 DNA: TGTGCCAGTAGCCCAGGGGATAGAGGCTACACCTTC; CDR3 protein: CASSPGDRGYTF
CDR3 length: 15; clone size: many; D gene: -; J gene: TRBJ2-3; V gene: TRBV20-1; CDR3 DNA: TGCAGTGCCCAGCCGGGAACTCGGAGCACAGATACGCAGTATTTT; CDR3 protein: CSAQPGTRSTDTQYF
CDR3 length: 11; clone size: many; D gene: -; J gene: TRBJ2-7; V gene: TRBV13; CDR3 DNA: TGTGCCAGCAGCCCCCGTGACGAGCAGTACTTC; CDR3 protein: CASSPRDEQYF
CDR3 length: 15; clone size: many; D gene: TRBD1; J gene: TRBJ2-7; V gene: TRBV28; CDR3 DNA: TGTGCCAGCAGCCGTATCGGACAGGGGGTTTTCGAGCAGTACTTC; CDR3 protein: CASSRIGQGVFEQYF
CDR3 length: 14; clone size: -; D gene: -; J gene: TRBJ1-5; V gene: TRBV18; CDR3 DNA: TGTGCCAGCTCACCCAGCGATAGCAATCAGCCCCAGCATTTT; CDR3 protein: CASSPSDSNQPQHF
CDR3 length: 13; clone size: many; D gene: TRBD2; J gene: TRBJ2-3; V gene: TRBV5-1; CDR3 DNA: TGCGCCAGCACCACCGGGGGGGAGCCTACGCAGTATTTT; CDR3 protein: CASTTGGEPTQYF
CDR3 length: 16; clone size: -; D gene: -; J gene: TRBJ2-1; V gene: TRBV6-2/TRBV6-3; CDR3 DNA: TGTGCCAGCAGACCCGGACAGACCCTCTCCTACAATGAGCAGTTCTTC; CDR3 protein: CASRPGQTLSYNEQFF
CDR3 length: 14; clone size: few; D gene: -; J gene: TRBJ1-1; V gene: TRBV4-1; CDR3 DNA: TGCGCCAGCAGCCAAGCCCACCGGAACACTGAAGCTTTCTTT; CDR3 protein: CASSQAHRNTEAFF
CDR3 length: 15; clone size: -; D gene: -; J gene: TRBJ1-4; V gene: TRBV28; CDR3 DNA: TGTGCCAGCAGATTGGCGGGGCCTTTTAATGAAAAACTGTTTTTT; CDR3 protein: CASRLAGPFNEKLFF
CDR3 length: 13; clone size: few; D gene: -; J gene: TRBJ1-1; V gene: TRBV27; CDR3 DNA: TGTGCCAGCAGGGGGGCCCTGAACACTGAAGCTTTCTTT; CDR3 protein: CASRGALNTEAFF
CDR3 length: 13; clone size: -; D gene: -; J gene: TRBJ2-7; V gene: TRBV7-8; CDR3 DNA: TGTGCCAGCAGCTCGTGGACCGATGAGAAGCAGTACTTC; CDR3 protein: CASSSWTDEKQYF
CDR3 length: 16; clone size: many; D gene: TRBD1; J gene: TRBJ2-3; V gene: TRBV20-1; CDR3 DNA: TGCAGTGCTAGAGAGCGACAGGGTTTATTGGGAGATACGCAGTATTTT; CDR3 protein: CSARERQGLLGDTQYF
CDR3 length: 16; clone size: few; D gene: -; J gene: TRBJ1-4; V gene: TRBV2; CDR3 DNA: TGTGCCAGCAGTCCATTACAGGAGGCGGATTTTAAAAAACTGTTTTTT; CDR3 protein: CASSPLQEADFKKLFF
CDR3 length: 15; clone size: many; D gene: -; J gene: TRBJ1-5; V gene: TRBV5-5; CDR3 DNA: TGTGCCAGCAGCGCCGCTGCGGGCGGCAATCAGCCCCAGCATTTT; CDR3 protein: CASSAAAGGNQPQHF
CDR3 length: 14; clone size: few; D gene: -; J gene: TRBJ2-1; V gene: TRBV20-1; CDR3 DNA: TGCAGTGCCGAGACTAAGCGGAACAACAATGAGCAGTTCTTC; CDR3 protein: CSAETKRNNNEQFF
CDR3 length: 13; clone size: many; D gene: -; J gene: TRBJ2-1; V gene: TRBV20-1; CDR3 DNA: TGCAGTGCTAGGAGGACGGCCTACAATGAGCAGTTCTTC; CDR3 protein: CSARRTAYNEQFF
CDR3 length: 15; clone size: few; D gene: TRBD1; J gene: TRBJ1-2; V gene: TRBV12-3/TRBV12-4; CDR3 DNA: TGTGCCAGCAGCCTAGGGGACAGTCCCGCTTATGGCTACACCTTC; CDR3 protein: CASSLGDSPAYGYTF
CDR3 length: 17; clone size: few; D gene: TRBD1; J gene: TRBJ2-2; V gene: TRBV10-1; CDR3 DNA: TGCGCCAGCAGTGAGGGATCCGGGACAGGGCTCACCGGGGAGCTGTTTTTT; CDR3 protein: CASSEGSGTGLTGELFF
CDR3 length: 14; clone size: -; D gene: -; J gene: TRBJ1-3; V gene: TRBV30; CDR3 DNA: TGTGCCTGGGGGGACCCCAACCGTGGAAACACCATATATTTT; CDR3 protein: CAWGDPNRGNTIYF
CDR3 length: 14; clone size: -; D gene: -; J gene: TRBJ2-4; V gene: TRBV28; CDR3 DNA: TGTGCCAGCAGTTTTGGGGGATCAAAAAACATTCAGTACTTC; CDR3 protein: CASSFGGSKNIQYF
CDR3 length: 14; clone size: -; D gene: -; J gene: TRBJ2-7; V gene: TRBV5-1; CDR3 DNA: TGCGCCAGCAGCCCCCCCAGCCGGGACTACGAGCAGTACTTC; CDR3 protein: CASSPPSRDYEQYF
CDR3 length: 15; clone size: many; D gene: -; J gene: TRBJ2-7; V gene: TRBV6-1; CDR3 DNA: TGTGCCAGCAGTGAAGACCCGGGGAGAACCTACGAGCAGTACTTC; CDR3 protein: CASSEDPGRTYEQYF
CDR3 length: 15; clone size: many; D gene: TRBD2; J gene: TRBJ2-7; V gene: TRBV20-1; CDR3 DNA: TGCAGTGCGACTAGCGGGAGGGCCGCGAGCGGTGAGCAGTACTTC; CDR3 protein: CSATSGRAASGEQYF
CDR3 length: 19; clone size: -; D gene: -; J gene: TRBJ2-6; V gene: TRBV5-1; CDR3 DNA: TGCGCCAGCAGCTTGTTTGGGGTAGGATCCCTCTCTGGGGCCAACGTCCTGACTTTC; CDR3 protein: CASSLFGVGSLSGANVLTF
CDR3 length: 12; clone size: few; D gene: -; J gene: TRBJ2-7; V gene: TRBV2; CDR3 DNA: TGTGCCAGCAGTGAACAGGTCTACGAGCAGTACTTC; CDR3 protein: CASSEQVYEQYF
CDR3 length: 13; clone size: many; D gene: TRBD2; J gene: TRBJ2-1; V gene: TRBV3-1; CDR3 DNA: TGTGCCAGCAGCCAAGTCAGCGGGACCGAGCAGTTCTTC; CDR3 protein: CASSQVSGTEQFF
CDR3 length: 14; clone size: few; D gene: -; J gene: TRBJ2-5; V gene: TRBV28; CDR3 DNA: TGTGCCAGCAGTTTACTACCTCTATTGGAGACCCAGTACTTC; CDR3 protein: CASSLLPLLETQYF
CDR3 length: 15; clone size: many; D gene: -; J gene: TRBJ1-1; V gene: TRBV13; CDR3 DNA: TGTGCCAGCAGCCCCCTGGGACCCCTGAACACTGAAGCTTTCTTT; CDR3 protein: CASSPLGPLNTEAFF
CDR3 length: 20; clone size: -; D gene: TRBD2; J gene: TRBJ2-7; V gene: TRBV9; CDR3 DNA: TGTGCCAGCAGCGCGGGCCCCATCACTAGCGGGAGCTGGGATTCCTACGAGCAGTACTTC; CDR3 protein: CASSAGPITSGSWDSYEQYF
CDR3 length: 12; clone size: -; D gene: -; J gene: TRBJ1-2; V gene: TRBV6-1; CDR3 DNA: TGTGCCAGCAGTGAGGGGCACGGTGGCTACACCTTC; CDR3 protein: CASSEGHGGYTF
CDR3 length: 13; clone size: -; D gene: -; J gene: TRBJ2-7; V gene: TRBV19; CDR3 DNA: TGTGCCAGTAGCCTCCAGTTTGGGGAGGAGCAGTACTTC; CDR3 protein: CASSLQFGEEQYF
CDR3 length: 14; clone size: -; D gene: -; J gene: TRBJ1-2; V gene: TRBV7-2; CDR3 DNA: TGTGCCAGCAGCTTACTTCGACTATCTCCGGGCTACACCTTC; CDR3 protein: CASSLLRLSPGYTF
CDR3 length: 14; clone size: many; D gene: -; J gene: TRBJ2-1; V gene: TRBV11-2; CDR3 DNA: TGTGCCAGCAGCTTGGACCGTGCCTACAATGAGCAGTTCTTC; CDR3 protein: CASSLDRAYNEQFF
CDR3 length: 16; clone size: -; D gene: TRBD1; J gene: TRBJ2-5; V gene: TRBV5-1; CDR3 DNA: TGCGCCAGCAGCCCCTCCGGGACAGGGGGCCGGGAGACCCAGTACTTC; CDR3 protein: CASSPSGTGGRETQYF
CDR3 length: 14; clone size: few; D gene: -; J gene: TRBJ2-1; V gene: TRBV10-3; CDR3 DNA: TGTGCCATCAGTGAGGGGGTTTCCTACAATGAGCAGTTCTTC; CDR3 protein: CAISEGVSYNEQFF
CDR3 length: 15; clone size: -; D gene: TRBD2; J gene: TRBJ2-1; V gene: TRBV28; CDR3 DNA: TGTGCCAGCAGTGCCGGACGCGGGAGTCGGGCTGAGCAGTTCTTC; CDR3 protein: CASSAGRGSRAEQFF
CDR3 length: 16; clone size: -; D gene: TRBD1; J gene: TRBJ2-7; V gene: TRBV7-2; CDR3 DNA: TGTGCCAGCAGCTTAGAGACAGGGGCCAGATCCGTCGAGCAGTACTTC; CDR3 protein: CASSLETGARSVEQYF
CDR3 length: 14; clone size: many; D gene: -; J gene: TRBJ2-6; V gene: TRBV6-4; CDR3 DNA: TGTGCCAGCAGTGTGAACTCTGGGGCCAACGTCCTGACTTTC; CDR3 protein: CASSVNSGANVLTF
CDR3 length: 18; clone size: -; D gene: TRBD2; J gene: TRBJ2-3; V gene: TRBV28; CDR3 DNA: TGTGCCAGCACCAAAAAGTGGGCTAGCGGGAGAATGCCAGATACGCAGTATTTT; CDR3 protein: CASTKKWASGRMPDTQYF
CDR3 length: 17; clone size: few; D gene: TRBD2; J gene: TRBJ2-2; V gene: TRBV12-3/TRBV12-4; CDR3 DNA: TGTGCCAGCAGCCACCGCCCTAGCGGGACCAACACCGGGGAGCTGTTTTTT; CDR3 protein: CASSHRPSGTNTGELFF
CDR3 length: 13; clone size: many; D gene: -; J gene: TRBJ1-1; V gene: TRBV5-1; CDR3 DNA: TGTGCCAGCAGTCTAGGGGGGAGCACTGAAGCTTTCTTT; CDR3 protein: CASSLGGSTEAFF
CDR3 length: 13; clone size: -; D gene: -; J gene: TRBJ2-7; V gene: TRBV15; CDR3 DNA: TGTGCCACCAGCCGAGGCTTGTTATACGAGCAGTACTTC; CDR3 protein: CATSRGLLYEQYF
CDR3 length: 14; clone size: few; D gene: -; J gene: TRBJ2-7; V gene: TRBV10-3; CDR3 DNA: TGTGCCATCAGTGAGTCGCCAAGTTACTACAAGCAGTACTTC; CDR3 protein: CAISESPSYYKQYF
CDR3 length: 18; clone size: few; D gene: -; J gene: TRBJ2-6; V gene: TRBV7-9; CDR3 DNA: TGTGCCAGCAGCCCGCACGCGACAGCACTCTCTGGGGCCAACGTCCTGACTTTC; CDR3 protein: CASSPHATALSGANVLTF
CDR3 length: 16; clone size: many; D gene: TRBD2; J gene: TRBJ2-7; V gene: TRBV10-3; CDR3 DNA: TGTGCCATCAGTGTAAGGACTAGCGGGAGTACTTACGAGCAGTACTTC; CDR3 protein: CAISVRTSGSTYEQYF
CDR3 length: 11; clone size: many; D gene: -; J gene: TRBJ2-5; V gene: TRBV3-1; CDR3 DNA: TGTGCCAGCAGCCAATCCACGGCCCAGTACTTC; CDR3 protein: CASSQSTAQYF
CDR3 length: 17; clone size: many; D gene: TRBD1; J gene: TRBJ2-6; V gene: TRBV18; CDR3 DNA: TGTGCCAGCTCCCCGGGACAGGGTACTAGTGGGGCCAACGTCCTGACTTTC; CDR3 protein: CASSPGQGTSGANVLTF
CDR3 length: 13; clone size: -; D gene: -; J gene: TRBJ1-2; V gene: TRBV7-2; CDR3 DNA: TGTGCCAGCAGCTTTCAGGGGACCGCTGGCTACACCTTC; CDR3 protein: CASSFQGTAGYTF
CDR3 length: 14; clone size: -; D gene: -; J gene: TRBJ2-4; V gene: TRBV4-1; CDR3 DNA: TGCGCCAGCAGCCAAAACCGGGATGGAAACATTCAGTACTTC; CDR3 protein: CASSQNRDGNIQYF